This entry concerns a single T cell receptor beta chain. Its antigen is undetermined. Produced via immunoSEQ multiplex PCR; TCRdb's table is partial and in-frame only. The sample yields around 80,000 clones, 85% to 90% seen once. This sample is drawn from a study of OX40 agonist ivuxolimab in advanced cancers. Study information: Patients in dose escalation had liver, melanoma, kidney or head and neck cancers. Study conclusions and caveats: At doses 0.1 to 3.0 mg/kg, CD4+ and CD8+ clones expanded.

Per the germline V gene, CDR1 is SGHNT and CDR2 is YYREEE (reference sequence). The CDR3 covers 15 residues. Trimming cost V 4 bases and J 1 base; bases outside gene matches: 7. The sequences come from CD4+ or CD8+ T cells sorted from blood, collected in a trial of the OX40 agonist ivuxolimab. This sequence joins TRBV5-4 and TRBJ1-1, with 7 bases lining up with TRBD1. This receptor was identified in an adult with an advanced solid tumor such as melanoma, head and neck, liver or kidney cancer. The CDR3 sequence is CASSLNRGRNTEAFF. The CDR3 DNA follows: TGTGCCAGCAGCCTAAACAGGGGTAGGAACACTGAAGCTTTCTTT.